The rows below give T cell receptor beta chains drawn from one sample of a study of T cells in Graves' hyperthyroidism and ophthalmopathy. One entry per CDR3 protein results from TCRdb running MiXCR on the multiplex PCR reads. The sample shows about 550,000 distinct CDR3 sequences, less than 25% of them seen only once. Material for sequencing was blood. These receptor sequences come from a man aged 18 to 29 with Graves' hyperthyroidism. Both conserved end residues are part of each CDR3. D genes are given only for firm matches. Size values are once, few and many counts, or a class for expanded clones, and some rows have none.

V gene,clone size,D gene,J gene,CDR3 protein,CDR3 DNA
TRBV10-3,NA,TRBD2,TRBJ2-3,CAIRTSGGVTDTQYF,TGTGCCATCCGGACTAGCGGGGGGGTCACAGATACGCAGTATTTT
TRBV28,many,NA,TRBJ1-5,CASRRVNQPQHF,TGTGCCAGCCGTAGGGTTAATCAGCCCCAGCATTTT
TRBV19,many,NA,TRBJ1-1,CASSTFSQGTEAFF,TGTGCCAGTAGTACCTTTTCCCAGGGCACTGAAGCTTTCTTT
TRBV12-3/TRBV12-4,NA,NA,TRBJ2-2,CASSPRGAPTGELFF,TGTGCCAGCAGTCCCAGGGGGGCCCCCACCGGGGAGCTGTTTTTT
TRBV12-3/TRBV12-4,few,NA,TRBJ1-2,CASSLIWGRSDGYTF,TGTGCCAGCAGTTTAATCTGGGGCAGGTCGGATGGCTACACCTTC
TRBV29-1,few,TRBD1,TRBJ2-5,CSVALGQGDGTQYF,TGCAGCGTTGCCCTCGGACAGGGGGACGGGACCCAGTACTTC
TRBV10-3,NA,NA,TRBJ2-7,CAISAGYYEQYF,TGTGCCATCAGTGCTGGATACTACGAGCAGTACTTC
TRBV28,many,TRBD1,TRBJ1-6,CASSSPTGTGANSPLHF,TGTGCCAGCAGTTCCCCCACCGGGACAGGGGCAAATTCACCCCTCCACTTT
TRBV5-1,few,TRBD1,TRBJ1-1,CASSSYSTGAEAFF,TGCGCCAGCAGCTCTTACTCTACAGGGGCCGAAGCTTTCTTT
TRBV20-1,few,NA,TRBJ1-1,CSARAGWGNTEAFF,TGCAGTGCTAGAGCAGGATGGGGGAACACTGAAGCTTTCTTT
TRBV12-3/TRBV12-4,many,NA,TRBJ2-7,CASSFAGRGYEQYF,TGTGCCAGCAGTTTCGCAGGGAGGGGGTACGAGCAGTACTTC
TRBV12-3/TRBV12-4,few,NA,TRBJ2-6,CASSLVGWGAAGANVLTF,TGTGCCAGCAGTTTAGTAGGGTGGGGGGCGGCTGGGGCCAACGTCCTGACTTTC
TRBV4-1,many,NA,TRBJ2-7,CASSQARDYEQYF,TGCGCCAGCAGCCAAGCGAGGGACTACGAGCAGTACTTC
TRBV28,many,TRBD2,TRBJ2-2,CASSEAGGQTGELFF,TGTGCCAGCAGTGAAGCGGGGGGGCAAACCGGGGAGCTGTTTTTT
TRBV30,NA,NA,TRBJ2-7,CAWIEEGPSYEQYF,TGTGCCTGGATAGAAGAGGGTCCATCCTACGAGCAGTACTTC
TRBV20-1,few,NA,TRBJ2-5,CSAIGIVGSQETQYF,TGCAGTGCTATAGGTATCGTGGGCAGTCAAGAGACCCAGTACTTC
TRBV4-1,many,NA,TRBJ1-1,CASSPAGGVGTEAFF,TGCGCCAGCAGCCCAGCCGGCGGGGTCGGGACTGAAGCTTTCTTT
TRBV7-2,few,NA,TRBJ2-7,CASSLGTDFRFGYF,TGTGCCAGCAGCTTGGGGACTGATTTTAGATTTGGGTACTTC
TRBV5-1,NA,NA,TRBJ2-6,CASSPFATGANVLTF,TGCGCCAGCAGCCCCTTCGCCACTGGGGCCAACGTCCTGACTTTC
TRBV27,few,TRBD1,TRBJ2-7,CASSRGGQYSYEQYF,TGTGCCAGCAGTCGTGGGGGACAGTATTCCTACGAGCAGTACTTC
TRBV28,many,TRBD1,TRBJ2-7,CASSWGQLTAYEQYF,TGTGCCAGCAGTTGGGGACAGCTTACCGCCTACGAGCAGTACTTC
TRBV6-5,many,NA,TRBJ2-5,CAISYSIGRTQYF,TGTGCCATCAGTTACTCGATCGGTCGGACCCAGTACTTC
TRBV2,many,NA,TRBJ2-5,CASSELRGLQETQYF,TGTGCCAGCAGTGAGCTCCGCGGGCTGCAAGAGACCCAGTACTTC
TRBV2,NA,NA,TRBJ2-5,CASSQLTQYF,TGTGCCAGCAGTCAATTGACCCAGTACTTC
TRBV11-1,many,TRBD2,TRBJ2-6,CASSPAGSSGANVLTF,TGTGCCAGCAGCCCAGCGGGATCCTCTGGGGCCAACGTCCTGACTTTC
TRBV28,many,NA,TRBJ1-2,CASSWARRDYTF,TGTGCCAGCAGTTGGGCCCGGCGGGACTACACCTTC
TRBV29-1,many,TRBD1,TRBJ1-5,CSVPGQGDQPQHF,TGCAGCGTCCCCGGACAGGGGGATCAGCCCCAGCATTTT
TRBV6-5,many,NA,TRBJ2-7,CASTWTDSSYEQYF,TGTGCCAGCACCTGGACAGACAGCTCCTACGAGCAGTACTTC
TRBV4-1,few,TRBD1,TRBJ1-2,CASSQPGTGGSYGYTF,TGCGCCAGCAGCCAACCTGGGACAGGGGGCTCCTATGGCTACACCTTC
TRBV12-3/TRBV12-4,few,NA,TRBJ1-1,CASSFSWRPRGAEAFF,TGTGCCAGCAGTTTTAGTTGGCGGCCCAGGGGCGCTGAAGCTTTCTTT
TRBV4-1,NA,NA,TRBJ2-2,CASSHPFGDNTGELFF,TGCGCCAGCAGCCACCCTTTCGGAGATAACACCGGGGAGCTGTTTTTT
TRBV12-3/TRBV12-4,many,NA,TRBJ2-7,CASSPSDRYEQYF,TGTGCCAGCAGTCCGTCGGACAGATACGAGCAGTACTTC
TRBV7-9,NA,TRBD1,TRBJ2-7,CASSHRGFYPYEQYF,TGTGCCAGCAGCCACAGGGGCTTCTACCCCTACGAGCAGTACTTC
TRBV7-8,many,NA,TRBJ2-7,CASSAPQGEQYF,TGTGCCAGCAGCGCCCCCCAGGGCGAGCAGTACTTC
TRBV6-1,many,NA,TRBJ1-5,CASMLGTSGKPQHF,TGTGCCAGCATGCTCGGGACGTCGGGCAAACCCCAGCATTTT
TRBV12-3/TRBV12-4,few,NA,TRBJ1-2,CASLAANYGYTF,TGTGCCAGTTTGGCAGCTAACTATGGCTACACCTTC
TRBV27,many,NA,TRBJ1-1,CASSFLGPPSAEAFF,TGTGCCAGCAGTTTTCTCGGCCCACCGTCAGCCGAAGCTTTCTTT
TRBV12-3/TRBV12-4,many,NA,TRBJ2-5,CASSLGQGLQETQYF,TGTGCCAGCAGTTTAGGGCAGGGACTCCAAGAGACCCAGTACTTC
TRBV12-3/TRBV12-4,many,NA,TRBJ1-6,CASRPGFYNSPLHF,TGTGCCAGCAGGCCAGGTTTCTATAATTCACCCCTCCACTTT
TRBV6-5,few,TRBD2,TRBJ2-2,CASSYSPAGVNTGELFF,TGTGCCAGCAGTTACTCCCCTGCGGGGGTGAACACCGGGGAGCTGTTTTTT
TRBV18,NA,NA,TRBJ1-2,CASSPKGGYGYTF,TGTGCCAGCTCACCAAAGGGTGGCTATGGCTACACCTTC
TRBV15,many,NA,TRBJ1-2,CATSREVNYGYTF,TGTGCCACCAGCAGAGAGGTCAACTATGGCTACACCTTC
TRBV10-3,many,TRBD1,TRBJ1-5,CATGQPNQPQHF,TGTGCCACGGGACAGCCCAATCAGCCCCAGCATTTT
TRBV6-5,many,NA,TRBJ1-5,CASSYLQSGQPQHF,TGTGCCAGCAGTTACTTACAGTCGGGTCAGCCCCAGCATTTT
TRBV5-5,many,NA,TRBJ2-2,CASSSQDTGELFF,TGTGCCAGCAGCTCCCAAGACACCGGGGAGCTGTTTTTT
TRBV28,many,NA,TRBJ2-5,CASSLGGTQETQYF,TGTGCCAGCAGCTTAGGTGGGACGCAAGAGACCCAGTACTTC
TRBV19,NA,NA,TRBJ1-1,CASSIDVKLTEAFF,TGTGCCAGTAGTATAGATGTGAAGCTCACTGAAGCTTTCTTT
TRBV28,few,TRBD1,TRBJ1-2,CASSVIQGAPYYGYTF,TGTGCCAGCAGCGTAATCCAGGGGGCCCCTTACTATGGCTACACCTTC
TRBV4-1,NA,NA,TRBJ2-7,CASSPNTGTPYEQYF,TGCGCCAGCAGCCCAAACACCGGGACCCCCTACGAGCAGTACTTC
TRBV27,many,TRBD2,TRBJ2-2,CASSLKGAGGNTGELFF,TGTGCCAGCAGTCTAAAAGGGGCGGGGGGCAACACCGGGGAGCTGTTTTTT
TRBV20-1,NA,TRBD2,TRBJ2-4,CSARDWASGGPFLAKNIQYF,TGCAGTGCTAGAGATTGGGCTAGCGGGGGGCCTTTCCTAGCCAAAAACATTCAGTACTTC
TRBV19,many,NA,TRBJ1-1,CASSIDDGENTEAFF,TGTGCCAGTAGTATAGATGACGGAGAAAACACTGAAGCTTTCTTT
TRBV9,NA,NA,TRBJ1-1,CASSEGGTAEAFF,TGTGCCAGCAGCGAAGGGGGGACTGCGGAAGCTTTCTTT
TRBV28,many,NA,TRBJ2-7,CASSSLGRRRNLLYEQYF,TGTGCCAGCAGTTCCCTCGGCCGTCGCCGAAACCTACTCTACGAGCAGTACTTC
TRBV25-1,NA,TRBD1,TRBJ1-5,CASSESRQGSNQPQHF,TGTGCCAGCAGTGAATCAAGACAGGGGAGCAATCAGCCCCAGCATTTT
TRBV7-9,few,NA,TRBJ2-5,CASSSLTGHGKTQYF,TGTGCCAGCAGCTCCCTAACGGGACACGGAAAGACCCAGTACTTC
TRBV19,many,NA,TRBJ2-2,CASSRWNTGELFF,TGTGCCAGTAGTAGGTGGAACACCGGGGAGCTGTTTTTT
TRBV10-2,many,TRBD1,TRBJ1-2,CASGRQGSGYTF,TGCGCCAGCGGCCGACAGGGGAGTGGCTACACCTTC
TRBV14,NA,NA,TRBJ2-7,CASSQGLRGSFSYEQYF,TGTGCCAGCAGCCAAGGGCTCCGGGGGAGCTTCTCCTACGAGCAGTACTTC